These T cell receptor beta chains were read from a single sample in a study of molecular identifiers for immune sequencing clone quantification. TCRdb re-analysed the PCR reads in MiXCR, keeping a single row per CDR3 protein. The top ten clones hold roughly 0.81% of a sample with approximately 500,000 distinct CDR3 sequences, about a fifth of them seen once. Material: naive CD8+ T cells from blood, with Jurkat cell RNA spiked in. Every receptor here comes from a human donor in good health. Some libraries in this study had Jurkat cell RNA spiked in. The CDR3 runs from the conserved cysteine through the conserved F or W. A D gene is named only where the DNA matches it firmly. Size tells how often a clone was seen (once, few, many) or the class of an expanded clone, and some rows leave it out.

CDR3 protein: CATSREPSLNSPLHF
CDR3 DNA: TGTGCCACCAGCAGAGAACCGAGTCTTAATTCACCCCTCCACTTT
clone size: .
D gene: .
V gene: TRBV15
J gene: TRBJ1-6

CDR3 protein: CASSARQGASYEQYF
CDR3 DNA: TGTGCCAGCAGCGCACGACAGGGGGCTTCCTACGAGCAGTACTTC
clone size: few
D gene: TRBD1
V gene: TRBV11-3
J gene: TRBJ2-7

CDR3 protein: CASSVGTSYEQYF
CDR3 DNA: TGTGCCAGCAGCGTCGGGACTAGCTACGAGCAGTACTTC
clone size: few
D gene: TRBD2
V gene: TRBV7-9
J gene: TRBJ2-7

CDR3 protein: CASSYSAVEAFF
CDR3 DNA: TGTGCCAGCAGTTACTCGGCAGTTGAAGCTTTCTTT
clone size: many
D gene: .
V gene: TRBV6-6
J gene: TRBJ1-1

CDR3 protein: CASSLVVGVTNEQFF
CDR3 DNA: TGTGCCAGCAGTTTAGTAGTGGGAGTAACGAATGAGCAGTTCTTC
clone size: few
D gene: .
V gene: TRBV12-3/TRBV12-4
J gene: TRBJ2-1

CDR3 protein: CASNEGRGSYGYTF
CDR3 DNA: TGTGCCAGCAATGAGGGTCGGGGGAGCTATGGCTACACCTTC
clone size: .
D gene: .
V gene: TRBV13
J gene: TRBJ1-2

CDR3 protein: CASSTGAGSNQPQHF
CDR3 DNA: TGTGCCAGTAGTACGGGGGCAGGTAGCAATCAGCCCCAGCATTTT
clone size: .
D gene: .
V gene: TRBV19
J gene: TRBJ1-5

CDR3 protein: CASSLEPTVYNEQFF
CDR3 DNA: TGTGCCAGCAGCTTAGAACCTACAGTCTACAATGAGCAGTTCTTC
clone size: many
D gene: .
V gene: TRBV7-2
J gene: TRBJ2-1

CDR3 protein: CASSSVGRLDADTQYF
CDR3 DNA: TGTGCCAGCAGCTCGGTGGGGCGTCTTGACGCAGATACGCAGTATTTT
clone size: .
D gene: .
V gene: TRBV11-3
J gene: TRBJ2-3

CDR3 protein: CASSSSGPGEEKLFF
CDR3 DNA: TGTGCCAGCAGTTCCTCGGGCCCGGGAGAGGAAAAACTGTTTTTT
clone size: many
D gene: .
V gene: TRBV6-5
J gene: TRBJ1-4

CDR3 protein: CTSSQGGYEQYF
CDR3 DNA: TGCACCAGCAGCCAAGGGGGGTACGAGCAGTACTTC
clone size: .
D gene: .
V gene: TRBV4-1
J gene: TRBJ2-7

CDR3 protein: CASSPPEGRRNTDTQYF
CDR3 DNA: TGTGCCAGCAGCCCTCCGGAGGGGAGGAGGAACACAGATACGCAGTATTTT
clone size: .
D gene: .
V gene: TRBV7-2
J gene: TRBJ2-3

CDR3 protein: CASSLTGFYEQYF
CDR3 DNA: TGCGCCAGCAGCTTAACAGGGTTTTACGAGCAGTACTTC
clone size: many
D gene: .
V gene: TRBV5-1
J gene: TRBJ2-7

CDR3 protein: CASSQEWVEVQETQYF
CDR3 DNA: TGCGCCAGCAGCCAAGAATGGGTTGAGGTCCAAGAGACCCAGTACTTC
clone size: .
D gene: .
V gene: TRBV4-3
J gene: TRBJ2-5

CDR3 protein: CASSETGIGEKLFF
CDR3 DNA: TGTGCCAGCAGTGAAACAGGGATTGGCGAAAAACTGTTTTTT
clone size: .
D gene: .
V gene: TRBV2
J gene: TRBJ1-4

CDR3 protein: CASTLDRANYGYTF
CDR3 DNA: TGCGCCAGCACCCTGGACAGGGCTAACTATGGCTACACCTTC
clone size: .
D gene: TRBD1
V gene: TRBV5-1
J gene: TRBJ1-2

CDR3 protein: CASSLSGTNTEAFF
CDR3 DNA: TGTGCCAGCAGTTTGAGCGGTACGAACACTGAAGCTTTCTTT
clone size: many
D gene: .
V gene: TRBV28
J gene: TRBJ1-1

CDR3 protein: CASSQVGGGWYEQYF
CDR3 DNA: TGCGCCAGCAGCCAAGTCGGTGGCGGGTGGTACGAGCAGTACTTC
clone size: .
D gene: .
V gene: TRBV4-1
J gene: TRBJ2-7

CDR3 protein: CASSLAFSGPYDTEAFF
CDR3 DNA: TGTGCCAGCAGCTTAGCATTTTCCGGGCCCTACGACACTGAAGCTTTCTTT
clone size: many
D gene: .
V gene: TRBV7-9
J gene: TRBJ1-1

CDR3 protein: CASSQIPLAAYEQYF
CDR3 DNA: TGCGCCAGCAGCCAAATCCCCCTAGCCGCCTACGAGCAGTACTTC
clone size: .
D gene: .
V gene: TRBV4-1
J gene: TRBJ2-7

CDR3 protein: CASGLAGGQGGQYF
CDR3 DNA: TGTGCCAGCGGACTAGCGGGAGGGCAGGGCGGGCAGTACTTC
clone size: few
D gene: TRBD2
V gene: TRBV7-2
J gene: TRBJ2-7

CDR3 protein: CATFGSLQGPYEQYF
CDR3 DNA: TGTGCCACCTTCGGATCCCTCCAGGGGCCCTACGAGCAGTACTTC
clone size: many
D gene: .
V gene: TRBV25-1
J gene: TRBJ2-7

CDR3 protein: CASSSLAGVDTQYF
CDR3 DNA: TGTGCCAGCAGTTCCTTAGCGGGAGTGGATACGCAGTATTTT
clone size: many
D gene: TRBD2
V gene: TRBV12-3/TRBV12-4
J gene: TRBJ2-3

CDR3 protein: CASSGGQEPVEAFF
CDR3 DNA: TGTGCCAGCAGCGGGGGACAGGAACCAGTTGAAGCTTTCTTT
clone size: many
D gene: TRBD1
V gene: TRBV7-3
J gene: TRBJ1-1

CDR3 protein: CASSESGGGADTQYF
CDR3 DNA: TGCGCCAGCAGTGAGTCAGGGGGCGGTGCAGATACGCAGTATTTT
clone size: many
D gene: TRBD1
V gene: TRBV10-2
J gene: TRBJ2-3

CDR3 protein: CASTPGPPDSPLHF
CDR3 DNA: TGTGCCAGCACCCCGGGACCGCCCGATTCACCCCTCCACTTT
clone size: many
D gene: .
V gene: TRBV12-3/TRBV12-4
J gene: TRBJ1-6

CDR3 protein: CAQQKEGGVISSNYGYTF
CDR3 DNA: TGTGCCCAGCAAAAGGAGGGTGGCGTCATCAGCTCTAACTATGGCTACACCTTC
clone size: many
D gene: .
V gene: TRBV5-4
J gene: TRBJ1-2

CDR3 protein: CAWSPGLAPGDTQYF
CDR3 DNA: TGTGCCTGGAGCCCGGGACTAGCCCCGGGGGATACGCAGTATTTT
clone size: few
D gene: TRBD2
V gene: TRBV30
J gene: TRBJ2-3

CDR3 protein: CASSLAPRKSLFF
CDR3 DNA: TGTGCCAGCAGCTTAGCGCCTCGGAAGTCGTTGTTCTTT
clone size: once
D gene: .
V gene: TRBV7-8
J gene: TRBJ1-1

CDR3 protein: CSAREQGTYNEQFF
CDR3 DNA: TGCAGTGCTCGCGAACAGGGGACCTACAATGAGCAGTTCTTC
clone size: many
D gene: TRBD1
V gene: TRBV20-1
J gene: TRBJ2-1

CDR3 protein: CAIHQPSNYGYTF
CDR3 DNA: TGTGCCATCCATCAACCTTCCAACTATGGCTACACCTTC
clone size: .
D gene: .
V gene: TRBV12-3/TRBV12-4
J gene: TRBJ1-2

CDR3 protein: CASSAGGSGKNIQYF
CDR3 DNA: TGTGCCAGCAGCGCCGGGGGGAGCGGCAAAAACATTCAGTACTTC
clone size: many
D gene: TRBD2
V gene: TRBV7-9
J gene: TRBJ2-4

CDR3 protein: CASTHLGGRVNEQFF
CDR3 DNA: TGTGCCAGCACCCACCTAGGGGGTCGGGTTAATGAGCAGTTCTTC
clone size: many
D gene: .
V gene: TRBV6-6
J gene: TRBJ2-1

CDR3 protein: CASSIGTGQSSYEQYF
CDR3 DNA: TGTGCCAGCAGCATCGGGACAGGTCAAAGCTCCTACGAGCAGTACTTC
clone size: few
D gene: TRBD1
V gene: TRBV7-6
J gene: TRBJ2-7

CDR3 protein: CASSYLAVMDEQFF
CDR3 DNA: TGTGCCAGCAGTTACTTAGCGGTGATGGATGAGCAGTTCTTC
clone size: .
D gene: .
V gene: TRBV6-2/TRBV6-3
J gene: TRBJ2-1

CDR3 protein: CASSPLSGSGANVLTF
CDR3 DNA: TGTGCCAGCAGCCCCCTCTCAGGTTCTGGGGCCAACGTCCTGACTTTC
clone size: .
D gene: .
V gene: TRBV25-1
J gene: TRBJ2-6

CDR3 protein: CASSYSTGRRGWQETQYF
CDR3 DNA: TGTGCCAGCAGTTACTCGACGGGGCGAAGGGGATGGCAAGAGACCCAGTACTTC
clone size: .
D gene: .
V gene: TRBV6-5
J gene: TRBJ2-5

CDR3 protein: CASSHQSDTSTDTQYF
CDR3 DNA: TGTGCCAGCAGCCATCAATCGGATACTAGCACAGATACGCAGTATTTT
clone size: many
D gene: .
V gene: TRBV3-1
J gene: TRBJ2-3

CDR3 protein: CSASLRTGSGELFF
CDR3 DNA: TGCAGTGCTAGTTTGAGAACCGGGTCCGGGGAGCTGTTTTTT
clone size: .
D gene: .
V gene: TRBV20-1
J gene: TRBJ2-2

CDR3 protein: CASSLIRGTGRFSGANVLTF
CDR3 DNA: TGTGCCAGCAGCTTAATTCGTGGGACAGGGAGGTTCTCTGGGGCCAACGTCCTGACTTTC
clone size: .
D gene: TRBD1
V gene: TRBV7-2
J gene: TRBJ2-6

CDR3 protein: CAWTGEDGYTF
CDR3 DNA: TGTGCCTGGACAGGGGAAGATGGCTACACCTTC
clone size: few
D gene: .
V gene: TRBV30
J gene: TRBJ1-2

CDR3 protein: CASSFAGGNSPLHF
CDR3 DNA: TGTGCCAGCAGCTTCGCAGGGGGGAATTCACCCCTCCACTTT
clone size: many
D gene: TRBD1
V gene: TRBV7-3
J gene: TRBJ1-6

CDR3 protein: CASSSWLPNISYEQYF
CDR3 DNA: TGTGCCAGCAGCTCCTGGCTGCCAAATATATCCTACGAGCAGTACTTC
clone size: .
D gene: .
V gene: TRBV11-2
J gene: TRBJ2-7

CDR3 protein: CASRDLNTGELFF
CDR3 DNA: TGTGCCAGCAGGGACCTGAACACCGGGGAGCTGTTTTTT
clone size: many
D gene: .
V gene: TRBV3-1
J gene: TRBJ2-2

CDR3 protein: CASSFRQVKNEKLFF
CDR3 DNA: TGTGCCAGCAGTTTTCGACAAGTGAAGAATGAAAAACTGTTTTTT
clone size: few
D gene: .
V gene: TRBV13
J gene: TRBJ1-4

CDR3 protein: CASSLGVVRSSYNEQFF
CDR3 DNA: TGTGCCAGCAGCTTAGGCGTCGTAAGGAGCTCCTACAATGAGCAGTTCTTC
clone size: .
D gene: .
V gene: TRBV11-3
J gene: TRBJ2-1

CDR3 protein: CASEEGSEAFF
CDR3 DNA: TGTGCCTCGGAAGAAGGCTCCGAAGCTTTCTTT
clone size: few
D gene: .
V gene: TRBV19
J gene: TRBJ1-1

CDR3 protein: CSGRDLSYEQYF
CDR3 DNA: TGCAGTGGTAGAGACTTGTCCTACGAGCAGTACTTC
clone size: .
D gene: .
V gene: TRBV20-1
J gene: TRBJ2-7